Sequencing of this T cell receptor (beta chain) was carried out in a study of blood T cell repertoires in COVID-19 (TCRdb year 2020). With regard to the full study: The collaborator samples originated in the United States, Italy and Spain and spanned the acute and convalescent phases of COVID-19. The material from the prospective study consisted of cDNA or gDNA derived from T cells, B-cell-depleted T cells, or PBMCs. The dataset comprised deeply sampled blood TCRbeta repertoires from subjects exposed to, actively infected with, or recovered from COVID-19. The repertoires were made available in a free public database intended to serve as a resource for research on the immune response to SARS-CoV-2. Samples came from the ongoing ImmuneRACE study (first 160 participants) plus 1,254 subjects from 6 global collaborators. Sample metadata almost always included a de-identified subject ID, COVID-19 status, age in years and sex. Where HLA class I and class II types were available, the types were taken from metadata supplied by the sample provider, not from assay-based typing.

In the case of this clone: The target of this receptor is not known. Base qualities are not recorded, but no much larger clone differs from it by a single base.

Whole blood was collected in K2EDTA tubes by collaborating institutions according to the institutions' own protocols. For TCRbeta analysis, collaborator samples were shipped as frozen whole blood, as isolated PBMCs, or as DNA extracted from either sample type. Points the paper makes about the study in general: Clinical and demographic metadata were provided uncurated, with the amount varying by source and participant.

TCRbeta CDR3 regions were amplified from genomic DNA using the immunoSEQ Assay, a bias-controlled multiplex PCR. In the paper's pipeline: Within the assay, amplification of reference gene primers was used to estimate how many nucleated cells each sample contained. To quantify the absolute abundance of each unique TCRbeta CDR3 rearrangement, sequence reads were collapsed and filtered. For each sample, productive Simpson clonality was calculated as the square root of Simpson's diversity index across productive rearrangements. Imported from immuneACCESS, the table was reduced by TCRdb to in-frame sequences with V and J called. These copies leave out some clones; in studies compared against another copy, an unresolved V gene accounts for under half, and the cause of the remainder is not known. From that table come the V and J calls and clone size; the DNA was used to work out D and trimming. The table for this sample lists roughly 29,000 clones; about three quarters of them were counted only once. The ten largest clones capture more than 7.5% of the sample.

In the germline V gene (reference sequence), CDR1 corresponds to SEHNR and CDR2 to FQNEAQ. Here V drops 4 bases and J drops 5 bases, and the junction holds 2 bases not matched to any gene. Spanning cysteine to phenylalanine, the CDR3 consists of 13 amino acids. Only CDR3 DNA remains: 39 bases, in frame from the first base. This receptor was identified in an older woman with active or convalescent COVID-19. The sequencing sample was made of peripheral blood. The chain is assembled from TRBV7-9 and TRBJ2-7; 10 nucleotides in the junction match TRBD2. The CDR3 protein: CASSSSGSDEQYF. In nucleotides, the sequence is TGTGCCAGCAGCTCTAGCGGGAGTGACGAGCAGTACTTC.